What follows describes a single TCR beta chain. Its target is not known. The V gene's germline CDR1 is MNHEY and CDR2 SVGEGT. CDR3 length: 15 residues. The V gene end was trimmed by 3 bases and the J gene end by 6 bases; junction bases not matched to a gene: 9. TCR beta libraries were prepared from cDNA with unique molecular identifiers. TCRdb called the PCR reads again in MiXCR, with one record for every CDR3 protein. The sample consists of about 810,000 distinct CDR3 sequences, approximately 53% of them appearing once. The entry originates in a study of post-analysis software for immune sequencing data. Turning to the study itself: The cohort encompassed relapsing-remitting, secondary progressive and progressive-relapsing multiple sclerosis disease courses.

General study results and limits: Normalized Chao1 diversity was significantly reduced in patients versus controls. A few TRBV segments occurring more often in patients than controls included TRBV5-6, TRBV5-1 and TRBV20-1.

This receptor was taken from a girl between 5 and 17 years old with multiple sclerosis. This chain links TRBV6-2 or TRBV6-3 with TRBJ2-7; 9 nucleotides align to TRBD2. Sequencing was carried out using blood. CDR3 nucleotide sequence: TGTGCCAGCAGTTATCTGAGCGGGGGGATCGGCGAGCAGTACTTC. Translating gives CASSYLSGGIGEQYF.